This T cell receptor (beta chain) was sequenced in a study of shared clonotypes between healthy human individuals. Background on the study: Each donor's CD8 memory used one plate, CD8 naive two, each CD4 subset three.

Using around 180 ng DNA, about 30,000 T cell genomes, the sorted-subset replicate PCRs were run. Clones were sequenced by immunoSEQ multiplex PCR, and TCRdb holds only the in-frame ones, with some missing. The sample yields about 2.5 million clones, less than 95% seen once. The CDR3 loop spans 14 amino acids. Germline assignment: CDR1 LNHDA and CDR2 SQIVND (reference sequence). Trimming shortened V by 4 bases and J by 4 bases, and 12 bases separated the two germline ends. All donors qualified as healthy HIV-negative adults and had experienced no recent acute infections or vaccinations. From CD4+ cells came CD45RA+ naive and CD45RA-negative memory subsets.

The clonotype originates from a man between 18 and 35 years old in good health. Some clones in this sample may be carry-over from other donors' samples. The rearrangement links TRBV19 to TRBJ2-3; D possibly corresponds to TRBD1 (6 bases). The sequenced sample was naive CD4+ T cells from PBMCs. Subset: CD45RA+ positively selected. CDR3 bases: TGTGCCAGTAGTAGGCAGGGGAGCGCAGATACGCAGTATTTT. It translates to CASSRQGSADTQYF. The full variable domain, completed using reference TRBV19 and TRBJ2-3, is DGGITQSPKYLFRKEGQNVTLSCEQNLNHDAMYWYRQDPGQGLRLIYYSQIVNDFQKGDIAEGYSVSREKKESFPLTVTSAQKNPTAFYLCASSRQGSADTQYFGPGTRLTVL.